A selection of T cell receptor beta chains follows, all from one sample in a study of cytomegalovirus exposure and HLA in healthy donors. Here immunoSEQ multiplex PCR was the method, and the copy in TCRdb shows in-frame clones only, minus some. The sample has about 97,000 clones; approximately 64% are singletons. Sequencing was carried out using PBMCs. The receptors derive from a human donor in good health. Both conserved end residues are part of each CDR3. A D gene is named only where the DNA matches it firmly. Clone sizes are given selectively: once, few, many, or a class where the clone is expanded.

V gene	clone size	D gene	J gene	CDR3 DNA	CDR3 protein
TRBV30	-	TRBD2	TRBJ2-7	TGTGCCTGGAGCAGTTGGGCTAGCGGCTCCTACGAGCAGTACTTC	CAWSSWASGSYEQYF
TRBV5-6	-	-	TRBJ2-7	TGTGCCAGCAGCTCACTAGACAAGGACTTCATCCCCTACGAGCAGTACTTC	CASSSLDKDFIPYEQYF
TRBV19	few	-	TRBJ1-2	TGTGCCAGTAGTCTCCAGGGGAACTATGGCTACACCTTC	CASSLQGNYGYTF
TRBV4-1	-	-	TRBJ1-2	TGCGCCAGCAGCCAAGATAGTAGGGGTAGTGGCTACACCTTC	CASSQDSRGSGYTF
TRBV18	few	TRBD1	TRBJ2-5	TGTGCCAGCTCAGCCGGGACAGGCAAAGAGACCCAGTACTTC	CASSAGTGKETQYF
TRBV23-1	-	-	TRBJ2-1	TGCGCCAGCAGCTTTGCGGATGGCTCCTACAATGAGCAGTTCTTC	CASSFADGSYNEQFF
TRBV7-8	-	TRBD1	TRBJ2-5	TGTGCCAGCAGCTTGAGGGACAGGGCGGAAGTGACCCAGTACTTC	CASSLRDRAEVTQYF
TRBV25-1	-	-	TRBJ1-3	TGTGCCAGCAGCTCCCCAGGTGGAAACACCATATATTTT	CASSSPGGNTIYF
TRBV28	-	TRBD2	TRBJ2-1	TGTGCCAGCAGTTTAATCCCCTTCGGAGCGGGAGGGCCGGGGAATGAGCAGTTCTTC	CASSLIPFGAGGPGNEQFF
TRBV30	few	-	TRBJ2-2	TGTGCCTGGGGACAGCAGAACACCGGGGAGCTGTTTTTT	CAWGQQNTGELFF
TRBV5-8	-	TRBD1	TRBJ2-7	TGTGCCAGCAGCTGGGTTGTGGGACAGTACGAGCAGTACTTC	CASSWVVGQYEQYF
TRBV4-1	-	-	TRBJ2-1	TGCGCCAGCAGCCAAGTGGGGACTGGGGTTTTTGACGGTGAGCAGTTCTTC	CASSQVGTGVFDGEQFF
TRBV27	-	TRBD2	TRBJ2-1	TGTGCCAGCAGTCTAACTAGCGCGCGGGGGCAGTTCTTC	CASSLTSARGQFF
TRBV15	-	-	TRBJ1-5	TGTGCCACCAGAGTAGGGGGTTTTAATCAGCCCCAGCATTTT	CATRVGGFNQPQHF
TRBV6-1	few	TRBD2	TRBJ2-7	TGTGCCAGCAGTGAACCAGCGGGAGTGCGGGGGCACTTAGAGCAGTACTTC	CASSEPAGVRGHLEQYF
TRBV29-1	few	TRBD1	TRBJ2-7	TGCAGCGTTGAGACAGGGGCCTACGAGCAGTACTTC	CSVETGAYEQYF
TRBV28	-	TRBD2	TRBJ2-3	TGTGCCAGCAGCCCACGGACTAGCGGGAGTAGAGATACGCAGTATTTT	CASSPRTSGSRDTQYF
TRBV18	-	TRBD2	TRBJ2-1	TGTGCCAGCTCACCAGATCCCCTAGCGGGATACAATGAGCAGTTCTTC	CASSPDPLAGYNEQFF
TRBV5-5	-	TRBD2	TRBJ2-1	TGTGCCAGCAAAAATCCCGGGACTAGCGGACAATTCTCCTACAATGAGCAGTTCTTC	CASKNPGTSGQFSYNEQFF
TRBV30	-	-	TRBJ2-2	TGTGCCTGGAGTTGGGCGCAATCCACCGGGGAGCTGTTTTTT	CAWSWAQSTGELFF
TRBV14	few	-	TRBJ2-1	TGTGCCAGCAGCCAAGTTCAGGGAATAAATGAGCAGTTCTTC	CASSQVQGINEQFF
TRBV5-6	once	-	TRBJ1-5	TGTGCCAGCAGCTTGGGACAGGCCATACAAGGGCCCCAGCATTTT	CASSLGQAIQGPQHF
TRBV15	few	-	TRBJ1-2	TGTGCCACCAGCAGAGGTACAGGGAAAAATGGCTACACCTTC	CATSRGTGKNGYTF
TRBV18	-	-	TRBJ1-2	TGTGCCAGCTCACCACCCCAGGGGAATCATAACTATGGCTACACCTTC	CASSPPQGNHNYGYTF
TRBV2	-	-	TRBJ1-1	TGTGCCAGCACCCCGGCCGGGCGGGGCACTGAAGCTTTCTTT	CASTPAGRGTEAFF
TRBV5-4	-	TRBD2	TRBJ2-3	TGTGCCAGCAGCTTTGGGGCGGGAGGCCCCTCCGGGCGTACGCAGTATTTT	CASSFGAGGPSGRTQYF
TRBV29-1	-	TRBD1	TRBJ1-2	TGCAGCGTTGAAGTGGGGGACAGGGTAAACGGCTACACCTTC	CSVEVGDRVNGYTF
TRBV5-1	-	TRBD1	TRBJ1-2	TGCGCCAGCAGCCCGTCCGGGACAGGGTATGGCTACACCTTC	CASSPSGTGYGYTF
TRBV28	once	-	TRBJ1-2	TGTGCCAGCAGTTTACCGGGGCCGGGGGTTGGCTACACCTTC	CASSLPGPGVGYTF
TRBV2	-	TRBD1	TRBJ1-2	TGTGCCACAGGGACAGGGGGGTTGGTGAACTATGGCTACACCTTC	CATGTGGLVNYGYTF
TRBV28	-	TRBD2	TRBJ2-1	TGTGCCAGCAGTTTTGGCGGGAGGGGAAATGAGCAGTTCTTC	CASSFGGRGNEQFF
TRBV28	-	TRBD2	TRBJ2-1	TGTGCCAGCAGTGGGGGACTACCCTACAATGAGCAGTTCTTC	CASSGGLPYNEQFF
TRBV13	-	-	TRBJ2-7	TGTGCCAGCAGCTTAGGTTACGAGCAGTACTTC	CASSLGYEQYF
TRBV7-6	-	TRBD2	TRBJ2-2	TGTGCCAGCAGCTTATATGGGCTGGGACTAGCGGGAGTCGGGGAGCTGTTTTTT	CASSLYGLGLAGVGELFF
TRBV5-1	few	TRBD2	TRBJ2-7	TGCGCCAGCAGCTTGGACGGACTTCGGGGGGGCTACGAGCAGTACTTC	CASSLDGLRGGYEQYF
TRBV7-2	-	TRBD2	TRBJ2-1	TGTGCCAGCAGCTTAACTAGCGGTTACAATGAGAGGGGTGAGCAGTTCTTC	CASSLTSGYNERGEQFF
TRBV18	once	-	TRBJ1-2	TGTGCCAGCTCAAAGGACAGAGTTCGTGGCTACACCTTC	CASSKDRVRGYTF
TRBV7-6	-	-	TRBJ1-3	TGTGCCAGCAGCTTAGGAGGGAGTGACCAGCACACCATATATTTT	CASSLGGSDQHTIYF
TRBV27	few	-	TRBJ1-5	TGTGCCAGCAGTCTAGCCCCTGGAAGCAATCAGCCCCAGCATTTT	CASSLAPGSNQPQHF
TRBV5-1	few	-	TRBJ2-2	TGCGCCAGCAGCTCCAGGGGGGCGGGCAACACCGGGGAGCTGTTTTTT	CASSSRGAGNTGELFF
TRBV27	-	-	TRBJ1-1	TGTGCCAGCATCCGGAACACTGAAGCTTTCTTT	CASIRNTEAFF
TRBV11-2	-	-	TRBJ2-1	TGTGCCAGCAGCCTGTTCGAGGGTCGGCATGAGCAGTTCTTC	CASSLFEGRHEQFF
TRBV27	-	TRBD2	TRBJ2-7	TGTGCCAGTGGTGCGGGAGGGCCGTACGAGCAGTACTTC	CASGAGGPYEQYF
TRBV5-6	-	-	TRBJ2-7	TGTGCCAGCAGCTTCCCAGGGGATTACTACGAGCAGTACTTC	CASSFPGDYYEQYF
TRBV5-4	-	-	TRBJ1-1	TGTGCCAGCAGCGAAGGACAGTGGAACACTGAAGCTTTCTTT	CASSEGQWNTEAFF
TRBV5-4	few	TRBD1	TRBJ2-7	TGTGCCAGCAGCTCGATGACAGGGCGGGCGACCTACGAGCAGTACTTC	CASSSMTGRATYEQYF
TRBV5-6	-	-	TRBJ1-3	TGTGCCAGCAGCTTCACCGAGCTCGACTCTGGAAACACCATATATTTT	CASSFTELDSGNTIYF
TRBV5-1	few	-	TRBJ2-1	TGCGCCAGCAGCTTGGCCCGTGAGCAGTTCTTC	CASSLAREQFF
TRBV30	-	-	TRBJ2-1	TGTGCCTGGGGTCTCCGGAGTCGGTTTGGTGAGCAGTTCTTC	CAWGLRSRFGEQFF
TRBV5-6	-	TRBD1	TRBJ2-5	TGTGCCAGCAGCTTGGCAGTCAGGGGGTTAGGGACCCAGTACTTC	CASSLAVRGLGTQYF
TRBV6-6	-	TRBD2	TRBJ2-1	TGTGCCAGCAGCCAGACTAGCGGGGTGGTCAATGAGCAGTTCTTC	CASSQTSGVVNEQFF
TRBV10-2	-	-	TRBJ2-3	TGCGCCAGCAGGGACAGAAGCACAGATACGCAGTATTTT	CASRDRSTDTQYF
TRBV21-1	-	-	TRBJ1-4	TGTGCCAGCAGAATCGACGGGAATAATGAAAAACTGTTTTTT	CASRIDGNNEKLFF
TRBV2	once	-	TRBJ1-5	TGTGCCAGCAGGCGGGGTGGTGGCAACAATCAGCCCCAGCATTTT	CASRRGGGNNQPQHF
TRBV4-1	once	TRBD2	TRBJ2-5	TGCGCCAGCAGCCAAGAAGGACTAGCAACCTACCAAGAGACCCAGTACTTC	CASSQEGLATYQETQYF